This entry describes one T cell receptor beta chain. This table comes from immunoSEQ multiplex PCR, and its TCRdb copy is limited to in-frame clones, with some not included. The sample includes hundreds of thousands of clones, just under 80% of them seen just once. The CDR3 is 16 amino acids. Germline CDR1 and CDR2: SGHTA and FQGNSA. V lost 4 bases and J lost 3; bases outside the gene matches: 8. This sample is drawn from a study of cytotoxic CD8 clonotypes in ibrutinib-treated CLL. Study information: Among the patients, roughly ten presented as relapsed/refractory and roughly 15 as treatment-naive; about 17 showed unmutated IGHV.

This rearrangement joins TRBV7-2 to TRBJ2-3, with TRBD2 identical over 9 bases. Sequenced here: PBMCs, sampled before ibrutinib treatment. The sequence derives from a human donor with chronic lymphocytic leukemia. This CDR3 reads CASSSGAGGVTDTQYF. For the CDR3, the DNA is TGTGCCAGCAGCTCCGGGGCGGGAGGGGTTACAGATACGCAGTATTTT.